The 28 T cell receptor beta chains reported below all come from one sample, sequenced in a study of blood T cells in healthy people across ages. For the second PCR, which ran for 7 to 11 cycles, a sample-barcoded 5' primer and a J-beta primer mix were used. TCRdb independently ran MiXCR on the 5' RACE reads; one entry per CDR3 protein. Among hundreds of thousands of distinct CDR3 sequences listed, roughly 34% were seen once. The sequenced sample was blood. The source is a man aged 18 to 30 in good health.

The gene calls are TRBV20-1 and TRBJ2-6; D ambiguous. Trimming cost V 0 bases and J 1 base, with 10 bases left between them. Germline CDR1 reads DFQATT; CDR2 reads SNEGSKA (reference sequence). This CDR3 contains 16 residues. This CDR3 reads CSARDRMESGANVLTF. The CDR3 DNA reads TGCAGTGCTAGAGATCGGATGGAGTCTGGGGCCAACGTCCTGACTTTC.

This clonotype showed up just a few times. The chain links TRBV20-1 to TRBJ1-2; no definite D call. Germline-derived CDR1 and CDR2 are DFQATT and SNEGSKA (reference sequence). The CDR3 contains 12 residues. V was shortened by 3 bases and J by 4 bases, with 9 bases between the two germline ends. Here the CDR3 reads CSASGGPYGYTF. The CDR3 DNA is TGCAGTGCTAGTGGCGGACCCTATGGCTACACCTTC.

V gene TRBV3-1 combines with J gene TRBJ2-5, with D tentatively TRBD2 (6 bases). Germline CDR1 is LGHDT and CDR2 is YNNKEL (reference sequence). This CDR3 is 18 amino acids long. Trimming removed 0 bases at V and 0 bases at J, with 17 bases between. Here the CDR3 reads CASSQDWGVSGYQETQYF. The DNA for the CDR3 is TGTGCCAGCAGCCAAGATTGGGGGGTCAGTGGGTACCAAGAGACCCAGTACTTC.

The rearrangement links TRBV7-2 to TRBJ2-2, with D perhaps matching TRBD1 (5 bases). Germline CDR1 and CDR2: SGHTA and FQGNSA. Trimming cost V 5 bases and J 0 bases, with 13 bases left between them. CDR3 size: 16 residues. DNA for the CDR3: TGTGCCAGCAGCCTAGGGGTGGGATCGAACACCGGGGAGCTGTTTTTT. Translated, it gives CASSLGVGSNTGELFF.

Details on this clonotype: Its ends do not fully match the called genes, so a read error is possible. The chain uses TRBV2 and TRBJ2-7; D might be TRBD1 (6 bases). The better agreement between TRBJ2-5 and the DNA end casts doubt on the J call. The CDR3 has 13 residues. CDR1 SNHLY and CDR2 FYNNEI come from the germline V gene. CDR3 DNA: TGTGCCGGCAGTAACAACAGGGCAGAGACCCAGTACTTC. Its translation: CAGSNNRAETQYF.

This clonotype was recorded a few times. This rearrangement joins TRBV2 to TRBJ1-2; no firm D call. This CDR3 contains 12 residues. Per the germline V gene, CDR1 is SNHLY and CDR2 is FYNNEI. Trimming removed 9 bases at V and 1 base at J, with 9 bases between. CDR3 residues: CASGAVNYGYTF. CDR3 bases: TGTGCCAGTGGAGCAGTTAACTATGGCTACACCTTC.

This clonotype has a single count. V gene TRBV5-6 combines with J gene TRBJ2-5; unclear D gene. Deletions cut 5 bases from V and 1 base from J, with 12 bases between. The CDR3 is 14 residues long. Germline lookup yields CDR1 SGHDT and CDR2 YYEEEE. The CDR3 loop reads CASRSLWSQETQYF. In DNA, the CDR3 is TGTGCCAGCAGAAGTCTCTGGAGCCAAGAGACCCAGTACTTC. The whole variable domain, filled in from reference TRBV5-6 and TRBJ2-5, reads DAGVTQSPTHLIKTRGQQVTLRCSPKSGHDTVSWYQQALGQGPQFIFQYYEEEERQRGNFPDRFSGHQFPNYSSELNVNALLLGDSALYLCASRSLWSQETQYFGPGTRLLVL.

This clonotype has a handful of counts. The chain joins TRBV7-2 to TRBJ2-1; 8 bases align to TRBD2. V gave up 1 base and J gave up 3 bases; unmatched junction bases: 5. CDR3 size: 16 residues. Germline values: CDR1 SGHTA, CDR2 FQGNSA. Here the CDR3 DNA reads TGTGCCAGCAGCTTAGGAAGCGGGGGAAACTACAATGAGCAGTTCTTC. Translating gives CASSLGSGGNYNEQFF. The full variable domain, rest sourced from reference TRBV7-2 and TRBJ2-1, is GAGVSQSPSNKVTEKGKDVELRCDPISGHTALYWYRQSLGQGLEFLIYFQGNSAPDKSGLPSDRFSAERTGGSVSTLTIQRTQQEDSAVYLCASSLGSGGNYNEQFFGPGTRLTVL.

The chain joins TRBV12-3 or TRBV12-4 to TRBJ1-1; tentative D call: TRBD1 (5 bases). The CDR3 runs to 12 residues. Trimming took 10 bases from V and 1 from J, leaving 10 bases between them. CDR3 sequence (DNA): TGTGCCACGGGACCGGGGAACACTGAAGCTTTCTTT. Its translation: CATGPGNTEAFF.

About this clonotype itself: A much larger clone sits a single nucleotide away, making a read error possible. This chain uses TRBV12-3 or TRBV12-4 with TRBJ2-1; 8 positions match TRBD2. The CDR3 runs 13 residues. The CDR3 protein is CANSLSGGSEQFF. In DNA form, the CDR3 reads TGTGCCAACAGTCTCTCGGGGGGGAGTGAGCAGTTCTTC.

The CDR3 bases are TGTGCCAGCAGTGCACCGGGACAGGGGGCGATTGATGAGCAGTTCTTC. Protein product: CASSAPGQGAIDEQFF. The chain uses TRBV6-1 and TRBJ2-1; TRBD1 aligns across 12 bases. In germline, CDR1 is MNHNS, CDR2 SASEGT. V shed 4 bases, J shed 8 bases, and the junction held 9 bases outside the gene matches. This CDR3 has 16 residues.

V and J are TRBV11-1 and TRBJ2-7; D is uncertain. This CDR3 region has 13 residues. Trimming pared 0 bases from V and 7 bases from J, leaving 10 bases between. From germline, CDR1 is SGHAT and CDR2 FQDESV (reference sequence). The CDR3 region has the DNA TGTGCCAGCAGCTTAGCGACCCGCGGTGAGCAGTACTTC. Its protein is CASSLATRGEQYF.

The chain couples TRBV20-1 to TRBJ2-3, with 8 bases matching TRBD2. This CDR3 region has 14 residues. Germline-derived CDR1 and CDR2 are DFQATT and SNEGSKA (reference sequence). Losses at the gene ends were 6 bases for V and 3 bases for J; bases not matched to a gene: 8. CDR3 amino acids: CSAQRGGRTDTQYF. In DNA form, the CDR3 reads TGCAGTGCACAACGGGGGGGCCGAACAGATACGCAGTATTTT.

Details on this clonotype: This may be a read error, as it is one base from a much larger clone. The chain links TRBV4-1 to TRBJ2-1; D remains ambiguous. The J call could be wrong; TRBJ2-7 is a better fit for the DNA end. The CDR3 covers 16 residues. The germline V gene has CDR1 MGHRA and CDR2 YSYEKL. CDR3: CASSQDESRTYNEQYF. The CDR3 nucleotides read TGCGCCAGCAGCCAAGATGAAAGTCGGACCTACAATGAGCAGTACTTC.

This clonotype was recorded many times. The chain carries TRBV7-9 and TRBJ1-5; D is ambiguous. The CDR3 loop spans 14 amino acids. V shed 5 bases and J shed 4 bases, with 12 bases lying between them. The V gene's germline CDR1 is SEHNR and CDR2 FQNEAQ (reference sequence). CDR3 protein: CASSRSGGNQPQHF. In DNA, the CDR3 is TGTGCCAGCAGCCGATCCGGCGGGAATCAGCCCCAGCATTTT.

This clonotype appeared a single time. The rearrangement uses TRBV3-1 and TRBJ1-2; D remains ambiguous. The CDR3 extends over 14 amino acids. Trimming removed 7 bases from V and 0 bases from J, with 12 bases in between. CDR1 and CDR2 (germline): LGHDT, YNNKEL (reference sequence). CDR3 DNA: TGTGCCAGCAACCAGCGGGATTCTAACTATGGCTACACCTTC. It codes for CASNQRDSNYGYTF.

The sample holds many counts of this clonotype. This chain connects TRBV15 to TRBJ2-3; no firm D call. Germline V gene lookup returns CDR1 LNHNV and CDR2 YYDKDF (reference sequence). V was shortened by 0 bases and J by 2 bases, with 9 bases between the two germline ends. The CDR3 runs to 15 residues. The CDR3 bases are TGTGCCACCAGCAGAGATCAGGATTCCACAGATACGCAGTATTTT. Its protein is CATSRDQDSTDTQYF.

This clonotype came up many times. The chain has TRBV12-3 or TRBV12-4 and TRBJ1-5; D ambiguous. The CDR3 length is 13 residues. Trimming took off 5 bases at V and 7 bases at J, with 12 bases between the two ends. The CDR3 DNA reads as TGTGCCAGCAGTCCCAGGCGGGAACAGCCCCAGCATTTT. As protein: CASSPRREQPQHF.

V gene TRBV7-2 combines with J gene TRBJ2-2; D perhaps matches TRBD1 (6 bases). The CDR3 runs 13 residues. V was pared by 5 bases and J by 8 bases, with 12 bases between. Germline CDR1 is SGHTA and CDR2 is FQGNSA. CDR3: CASSQLRGGELFF. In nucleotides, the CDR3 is TGTGCCAGCAGCCAGCTTAGGGGGGGGGAGCTGTTTTTT.

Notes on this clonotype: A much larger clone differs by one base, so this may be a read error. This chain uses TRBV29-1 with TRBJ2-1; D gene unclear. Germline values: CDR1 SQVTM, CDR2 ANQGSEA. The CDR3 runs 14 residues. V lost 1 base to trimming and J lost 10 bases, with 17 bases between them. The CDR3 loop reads CSVEAGGSSYEQFF. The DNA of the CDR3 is TGCAGCGTTGAAGCTGGCGGAAGCTCCTACGAGCAGTTCTTC.

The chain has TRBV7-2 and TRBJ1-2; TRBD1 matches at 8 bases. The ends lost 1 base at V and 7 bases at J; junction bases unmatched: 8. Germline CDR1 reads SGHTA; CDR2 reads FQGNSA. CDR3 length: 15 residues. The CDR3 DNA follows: TGTGCCAGCAGCTTAGATAACTCCAGGGGGCTTGGCTACACCTTC. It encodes CASSLDNSRGLGYTF.

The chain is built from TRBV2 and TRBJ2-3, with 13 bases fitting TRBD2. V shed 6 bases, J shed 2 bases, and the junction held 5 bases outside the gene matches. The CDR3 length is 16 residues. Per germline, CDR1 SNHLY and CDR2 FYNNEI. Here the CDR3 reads CASRTTSGGITDTQYF. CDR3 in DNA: TGTGCCAGCAGGACGACTAGCGGGGGGATCACAGATACGCAGTATTTT.

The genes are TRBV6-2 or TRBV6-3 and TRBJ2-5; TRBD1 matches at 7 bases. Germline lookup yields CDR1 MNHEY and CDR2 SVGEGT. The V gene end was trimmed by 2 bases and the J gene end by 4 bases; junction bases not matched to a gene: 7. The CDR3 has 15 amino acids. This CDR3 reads CASSYDRARGETQYF. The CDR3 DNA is TGTGCCAGCAGTTACGACAGGGCTCGGGGAGAGACCCAGTACTTC.

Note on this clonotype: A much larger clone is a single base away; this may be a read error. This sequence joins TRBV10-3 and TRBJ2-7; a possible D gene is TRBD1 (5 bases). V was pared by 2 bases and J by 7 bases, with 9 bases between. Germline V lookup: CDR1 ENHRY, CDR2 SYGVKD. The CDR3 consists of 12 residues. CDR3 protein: CAISEDAGEQYF. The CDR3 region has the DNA TGTGCCATCAGTGAGGACGCAGGGGAGCAGTACTTC.

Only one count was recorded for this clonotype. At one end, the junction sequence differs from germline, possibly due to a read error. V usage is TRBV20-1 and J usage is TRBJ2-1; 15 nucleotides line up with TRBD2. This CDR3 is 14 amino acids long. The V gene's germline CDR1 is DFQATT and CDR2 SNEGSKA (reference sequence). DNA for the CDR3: TGCAGTGCCCTCGGGACTAGCGGGGGGAATGAGCAGCTCTTC. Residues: CSALGTSGGNEQLF.

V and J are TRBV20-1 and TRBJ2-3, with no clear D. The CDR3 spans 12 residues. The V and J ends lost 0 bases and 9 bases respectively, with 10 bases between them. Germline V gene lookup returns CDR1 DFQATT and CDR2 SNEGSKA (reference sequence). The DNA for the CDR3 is TGCAGTGCTAGAGAGGTTTCACAGACGCAGTATTTT. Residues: CSAREVSQTQYF.

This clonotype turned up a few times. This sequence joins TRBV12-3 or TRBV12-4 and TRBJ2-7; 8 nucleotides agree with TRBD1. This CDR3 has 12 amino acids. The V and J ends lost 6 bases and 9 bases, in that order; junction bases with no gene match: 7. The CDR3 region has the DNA TGTGCCAGCAGCTTGACAGGGGACGGGCAGTACTTC. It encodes CASSLTGDGQYF.

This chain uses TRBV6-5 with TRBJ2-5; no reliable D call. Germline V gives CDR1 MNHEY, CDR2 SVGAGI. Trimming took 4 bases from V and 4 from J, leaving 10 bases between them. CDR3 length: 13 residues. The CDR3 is CASSSGPRETQYF. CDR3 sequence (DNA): TGTGCCAGCAGTTCCGGGCCTCGAGAGACCCAGTACTTC.